The next 29 T cell receptor beta chains were all read from a single sample in a study of blood T cell repertoires in COVID-19. Produced via immunoSEQ multiplex PCR; TCRdb's table is partial and in-frame only. The sample carries about 440,000 clones, less than 95% recorded once. Sequenced sample: PBMCs or T cells enriched from blood (not recorded which). The source is a young man who had recovered from COVID-19.

The chain has TRBV3-1 (or the pseudogene TRBV3-2) and TRBJ2-4; 9 bases agree with TRBD1. This CDR3 comprises 17 residues. Germline CDR1 is LGHDT and CDR2 is YNNKEL (reference sequence). The V segment lost 1 base and the J segment 0 bases; nucleotides outside the gene matches: 4. The CDR3 DNA sequence: TGTGCCAGCAGCCAAGTTATGGGACAGGGAGCCAAAAACATTCAGTACTTC. Amino acids: CASSQVMGQGAKNIQYF.

The chain combines TRBV4-1 with TRBJ1-6; D gene unclear. This CDR3 region has 14 residues. Germline assignment: CDR1 MGHRA and CDR2 YSYEKL. Trimming took 3 bases from V and 10 from J, leaving 13 bases between them. The CDR3 region has the DNA TGCGCCAGCAGCCAGTGGGGAGGGCTATCACCCCTCCACTTT. Translating gives CASSQWGGLSPLHF.

This rearrangement joins TRBV11-2 to TRBJ2-2, with a weak D call TRBD1 (5 bases). The CDR3 is 13 amino acids. Germline V gene sequence: CDR1 SGHAT, CDR2 FQNNGV. Trimming cost V 3 bases and J 7 bases, with 9 bases left between them. The CDR3 spells CASSLLGVGELFF. The CDR3 bases are TGTGCCAGCAGCTTGTTAGGGGTCGGGGAGCTGTTTTTT.

V usage is TRBV28 and J usage is TRBJ1-6, with D perhaps matching TRBD1 (5 bases). Trimming took 1 base from V and 8 from J, leaving 12 bases between them. Germline assignment: CDR1 MDHEN and CDR2 SYDVKM. The CDR3 loop spans 15 amino acids. The CDR3: CASSLYGRVDSPLHF. Written as DNA, the CDR3 is TGTGCCAGCAGTTTATATGGCAGGGTTGATTCACCCCTCCACTTT. Full variable domain (outside the CDR3, taken from reference TRBV28 and TRBJ1-6): DVKVTQSSRYLVKRTGEKVFLECVQDMDHENMFWYRQDPGLGLRLIYFSYDVKMKEKGDIPEGYSVSREKKERFSLILESASTNQTSMYLCASSLYGRVDSPLHFGNGTRLTVT.

The rearrangement uses TRBV7-8 and TRBJ2-7, with D perhaps TRBD2 (6 bases). Trimming cost V 1 base and J 6 bases, with 13 bases left between them. The CDR3 runs to 14 residues. Germline V gene lookup returns CDR1 SGHVS and CDR2 FQNEAQ. The CDR3 sequence is CASSLVRPEGEQYF. The CDR3 nucleotides are TGTGCCAGCAGCTTAGTCCGCCCGGAGGGCGAGCAGTACTTC. Combining the CDR3 with reference TRBV7-8 and TRBJ2-7 gives the whole variable domain GAGVSQSPRYKVAKRGQDVALRCDPISGHVSLFWYQQALGQGPEFLTYFQNEAQLDKSGLPSDRFFAERPEGSVSTLKIQRTQQEDSAVYLCASSLVRPEGEQYFGPGTRLTVT.

This rearrangement joins TRBV28 to TRBJ2-1; D remains unclear. V was clipped by 8 bases and J by 5 bases, with 7 bases between them. The length of the CDR3 is 11 residues. The germline CDR1 and CDR2 sequences are MDHEN and SYDVKM. The CDR3 protein is CASQQHNEQFF. The CDR3 DNA sequence: TGTGCCAGCCAACAACACAATGAGCAGTTCTTC.

The rearrangement links TRBV29-1 to TRBJ1-2; 9 nucleotides line up with TRBD1. The CDR3 has 13 amino acids. Germline assignment: CDR1 SQVTM and CDR2 ANQGSEA. J gave up 8 bases and V 6 bases, and 10 bases lay outside the gene matches. The chain's CDR3 is CSVVPTGGFGYTF. In DNA, the CDR3 is TGCAGCGTCGTCCCGACAGGGGGTTTCGGCTACACCTTC.

V usage is TRBV4-1 and J usage is TRBJ1-1; 7 bases match TRBD1. The trim removed 4 bases at V and 0 bases at J, leaving 11 bases unmatched. This CDR3 has 17 amino acids. CDR1 is MGHRA, CDR2 YSYEKL, per germline. The CDR3 sequence: CASSPSRDRKLNTEAFF. The CDR3 DNA reads TGCGCCAGCAGCCCCTCCCGGGACAGAAAGTTGAACACTGAAGCTTTCTTT.

The rearrangement links TRBV24-1 to TRBJ2-1, with a weak D call TRBD2 (6 bases). The V end lost 3 bases, the J end lost 6 bases, and 14 bases lay between the germline ends. The CDR3 has 15 amino acids. CDR1 and CDR2 from the germline V gene are KGHDR and SFDVKD. The CDR3 loop is CATSDPAASVNEQFF. The CDR3 nucleotides read TGTGCCACCAGTGATCCGGCGGCTAGCGTCAATGAGCAGTTCTTC.

This CDR3 is CATSDAVNSPLHF. In DNA, the CDR3 is TGTGCCACCAGCGACGCGGTTAATTCACCCCTCCACTTT. The chain recombines TRBV15 with TRBJ1-6; D gene uncertain. CDR1 is LNHNV and CDR2 is YYDKDF in the germline V gene (reference sequence). Trimming pared 5 bases from V and 6 bases from J, leaving 8 bases between. This CDR3 contains 13 residues.

The J gene is TRBJ2-3, the V gene TRBV28, with TRBD1 matching 7 bases. V lost 5 bases, J lost 6 bases, and 5 bases stayed unmatched. CDR1 MDHEN and CDR2 SYDVKM come from the germline V gene. This CDR3 spans 13 amino acids. The CDR3 region is CASSLQGVDTQYF. CDR3 coding DNA: TGTGCCAGCAGTCTGCAGGGGGTGGATACGCAGTATTTT.

The chain uses TRBV19 and TRBJ2-5, with a weak D call TRBD2 (5 bases). V dropped 5 bases and J dropped 2 bases, with 9 bases sitting between them. This CDR3 spans 13 amino acids. Germline V gene data show CDR1 as LNHDA and CDR2 as SQIVND (reference sequence). The DNA for the CDR3 is TGTGCCAGTAGTCCACTAGAACAAGAGACCCAGTACTTC. This gives the protein CASSPLEQETQYF.

This clone came up a few times. The rearrangement joins TRBV7-9 to TRBJ2-5, with D perhaps TRBD2 (7 bases). The V end lost 3 bases, the J end lost 5 bases, and 16 bases lay between the germline ends. This CDR3 is 15 amino acids long. Germline CDR1 and CDR2: SEHNR and FQNEAQ (reference sequence). CDR3 sequence (DNA): TGTGCCAGCAGCTTCGGGGGGCAGGCGAGGGAGACCCAGTACTTC. Translation gives CASSFGGQARETQYF.

This clone is a singleton in its sample. The chain has TRBV30 and TRBJ1-4; 8 bases map to TRBD1. The CDR3 runs 16 residues. The V gene's germline CDR1 is GTSNPN and CDR2 SVGIG (reference sequence). V dropped 2 bases and J dropped 1; count of bases not matched to a gene: 6. The CDR3 nucleotides are TGTGCCTGGAGTTTCATCAGGGGGCAAACTAATGAAAAACTGTTTTTT. Protein: CAWSFIRGQTNEKLFF.

The chain joins TRBV25-1 to TRBJ1-2; a possible D gene is TRBD1 (5 bases). V shed 6 bases and J shed 4 bases, with 12 bases lying between them. The CDR3 contains 13 residues. Germline V CDR1 and CDR2: MGHDK, SYGVNS. The CDR3: CASSPGGVYGYTF. CDR3 DNA: TGTGCCAGCAGCCCCGGGGGGGTCTATGGCTACACCTTC.

This clone was counted a few times. This chain joins TRBV5-1 and TRBJ2-1; D perhaps matches TRBD1 (6 bases). Trimming cost V 1 base and J 9 bases, with 11 bases left between them. The CDR3 is 13 residues long. Germline-derived CDR1 and CDR2 are SGHRS and YFSETQ. CDR3 loop: CASSLLQGGEQFF. The CDR3, as DNA: TGCGCCAGCAGCTTGCTACAGGGCGGTGAGCAGTTCTTC.

The gene calls are TRBV6-5 and TRBJ2-7; 10 bases align to TRBD1. CDR3 size: 16 residues. V was pared by 4 bases and J by 2 bases, with 8 bases of the junction left unmatched. Germline V gene data show CDR1 as MNHEY and CDR2 as SVGAGI. This chain's CDR3 is CASSSPLDRGTYEQYF. In DNA, the CDR3 is TGTGCCAGCAGTTCCCCATTGGACAGGGGGACCTACGAGCAGTACTTC.

The chain recombines TRBV2 with TRBJ1-5, with D maybe TRBD1 (5 bases). The V and J ends lost 6 bases and 7 bases respectively, with 16 bases between them. Germline V CDR1 and CDR2: SNHLY, FYNNEI. The CDR3 has 14 residues. CDR3 in DNA: TGTGCCAGCAGGGCGGGGGAGGTATGGCAGCCCCAGCATTTT. This gives the protein CASRAGEVWQPQHF.

This clone appeared a single time. The genes are TRBV28 and TRBJ2-1; D call uncertain. V gave up 4 bases and J gave up 4 bases, with 14 bases separating them. The germline CDR1 and CDR2 sequences are MDHEN and SYDVKM. The CDR3 is 15 amino acids. CDR3 coding DNA: TGTGCCAGCAGTTCTCAAGGAGAGCTTTACAATGAGCAGTTCTTC. This translates into CASSSQGELYNEQFF.

The chain carries TRBV5-5 and TRBJ1-5; D uncertain. The CDR3 has 15 amino acids. The V gene's germline CDR1 is SGHKS and CDR2 YYEKEE (reference sequence). Trimming left V 1 base short and J 0 bases short, with 8 bases between. CDR3 amino acids: CASSLSGDSNQPQHF. In DNA form, the CDR3 reads TGTGCCAGCAGCTTGTCCGGTGATAGCAATCAGCCCCAGCATTTT.

The V gene is TRBV5-4, the J gene TRBJ2-7; 10 bases line up with TRBD2. V was pared by 4 bases and J by 4 bases, with 5 bases of the junction left unmatched. This CDR3 is built from 14 residues. Germline V gene lookup returns CDR1 SGHNT and CDR2 YYREEE (reference sequence). The CDR3 DNA sequence: TGTGCCAGCAGCATGTTTAGCGGGAGGTACGAGCAGTACTTC. This codes for CASSMFSGRYEQYF.

V and J are TRBV11-2 and TRBJ1-2, with 8 bases lining up with TRBD1. The V gene's germline CDR1 is SGHAT and CDR2 FQNNGV. Trimming cost V 5 bases and J 8 bases; bases outside gene matches: 7. This CDR3 region has 13 residues. The CDR3 DNA follows: TGTGCCAGCAGCAGCGGACAGGGTAGCGGCTACACCTTC. Its translation: CASSSGQGSGYTF.

The chain recombines TRBV2 with TRBJ2-7, with D unresolved. Per the germline V gene, CDR1 is SNHLY and CDR2 is FYNNEI. The CDR3 extends over 13 amino acids. V was trimmed by 2 bases and J by 6 bases, leaving 11 bases between them. The CDR3: CASSESGPLEQYF. The CDR3 DNA reads TGTGCCAGCAGTGAATCGGGTCCCCTCGAGCAGTACTTC.

The rearrangement joins TRBV7-9 to TRBJ1-5; D gene unclear. Germline values: CDR1 SEHNR, CDR2 FQNEAQ (reference sequence). Trimming removed 1 base at V and 16 bases at J, with 17 bases between. The CDR3 extends over 13 amino acids. The CDR3 bases are TGTGCCAGCAGCTTAGGTGGGTCCCCAGGTAAACATTTT. Translating gives CASSLGGSPGKHF.

This chain uses TRBV6-5 with TRBJ1-2; maybe TRBD1 (6 bases). The ends were cut back, 5 bases at V and 10 bases at J, with 20 bases in the middle. Germline CDR1 MNHEY, CDR2 SVGAGI. This CDR3 spans 14 amino acids. The CDR3 region is CASSPTQRQVDYTF. The CDR3 DNA reads TGTGCCAGCAGTCCGACCCAACGACAGGTCGACTACACCTTC.

V is TRBV9 and J is TRBJ2-3; 7 bases fit TRBD2. J gave up 0 bases and V 4 bases, and 2 bases lay outside the gene matches. This CDR3 spans 14 amino acids. In germline, CDR1 is SGDLS, CDR2 YYNGEE. DNA for the CDR3: TGTGCCAGCAGCTCTAGCGGTAGCACAGATACGCAGTATTTT. Protein product: CASSSSGSTDTQYF.

The chain joins TRBV7-9 to TRBJ2-1; 10 nucleotides agree with TRBD1. Germline-derived CDR1 and CDR2 are SEHNR and FQNEAQ (reference sequence). The V and J ends lost 4 bases and 6 bases, in that order; junction bases with no gene match: 12. The CDR3 covers 17 residues. Here the CDR3 DNA reads TGTGCCAGCAGCTCTGTGGGGTGGGACAGGGGAATCAATGAGCAGTTCTTC. It encodes CASSSVGWDRGINEQFF.

The rearrangement links TRBV14 to TRBJ2-7; TRBD2 agrees at 9 bases. The CDR3 sequence is 16 residues long. The V and J ends lost 4 bases and 0 bases, in that order; junction bases with no gene match: 7. CDR1 is SGHDN, CDR2 FVKESK, per germline. The CDR3 DNA is TGTGCCAGCAGCCTGGGGTGGCGGGAGGGCTCCTACGAGCAGTACTTC. It is translated as CASSLGWREGSYEQYF.

The chain carries TRBV10-1 and TRBJ1-1, with D uncertain. There are 15 residues in the CDR3. Trimming pared 0 bases from V and 1 base from J, leaving 9 bases between. Germline V CDR1 and CDR2: WNHNN, SYGVQD (reference sequence). The CDR3 protein is CASSESAGPNTEAFF. The CDR3 nucleotides read TGCGCCAGCAGTGAGTCGGCGGGTCCGAACACTGAAGCTTTCTTT.